This T cell receptor beta chain emerged from a study of cytomegalovirus exposure and HLA in healthy donors. Study-level results: Within the data, a cluster of highly shared sequence variants was likely a sequencing artifact. TCR beta V- and J-gene trimming was later associated with a missense DCLRE1C variant.

From germline, CDR1 is MNHNY and CDR2 SVGAGI (reference sequence). This CDR3 has 14 amino acids. V shed 4 bases and J shed 1 base, with 10 bases lying between them. Comment on this clone: No antigen is known for it.

With 60 Vbeta and 13 Jbeta primers, the PCR was carried out. Only in-frame clones appear in the TCRdb table, and some are missing; sequencing was by immunoSEQ multiplex PCR. The sample lists 100,000 to 120,000 clones, under 85% occurring once. The specimen was PBMCs. This sequence was found in a young man in good health and CMV-seronegative. The chain has TRBV6-6 and TRBJ1-1; D is unclear. The CDR3 sequence is CASSSKQQNTEAFF. The CDR3 region has the DNA TGTGCCAGCAGTTCCAAACAGCAGAACACTGAAGCTTTCTTT.